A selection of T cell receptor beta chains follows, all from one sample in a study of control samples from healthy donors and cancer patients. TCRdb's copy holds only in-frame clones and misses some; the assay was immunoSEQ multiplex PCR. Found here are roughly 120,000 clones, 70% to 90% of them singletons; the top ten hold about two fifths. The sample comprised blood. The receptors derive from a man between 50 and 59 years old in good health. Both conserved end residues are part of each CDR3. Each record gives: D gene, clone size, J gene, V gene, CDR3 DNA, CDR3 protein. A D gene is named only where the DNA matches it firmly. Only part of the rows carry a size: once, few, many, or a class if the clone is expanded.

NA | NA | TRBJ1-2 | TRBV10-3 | TGTGCCATCAGTGCTACCGGGCCCCCCGGGGGCTACACCTTC | CAISATGPPGGYTF
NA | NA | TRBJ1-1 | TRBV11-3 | TGTGCCAGCAGCTTTCAGGGGCAGACTGAAGCTTTCTTT | CASSFQGQTEAFF
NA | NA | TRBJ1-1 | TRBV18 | TGTGCCAGCTCACCACAGGGGACGAACACTGAAGCTTTCTTT | CASSPQGTNTEAFF
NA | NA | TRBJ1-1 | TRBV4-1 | TGCGCCAGCAGCCAAGACAGTGTGCGGGACACTGAAGCTTTCTTT | CASSQDSVRDTEAFF
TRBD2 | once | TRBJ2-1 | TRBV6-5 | TGTGCCAGCAGCCTTAGCGGGACCACGTACAATGAGCAGTTCTTC | CASSLSGTTYNEQFF
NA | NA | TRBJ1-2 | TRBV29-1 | TGCAGCGTTGAAGATCTAGGGAGGGAAGAGTATGGCTACACCTTC | CSVEDLGREEYGYTF
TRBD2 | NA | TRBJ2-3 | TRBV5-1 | TGCGCCAGCAGCGCGGGGAGGGCAGCTAGCACAGATACGCAGTATTTT | CASSAGRAASTDTQYF
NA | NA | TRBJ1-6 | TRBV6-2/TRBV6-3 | TGTGCCAGCCGCCGGGGATCAGATAATTCACCCCTCCACTTT | CASRRGSDNSPLHF
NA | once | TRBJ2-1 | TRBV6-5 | TGTGCCAGCAGTTACGGAACGCGCTCCCGGGGGCAGTTCTTC | CASSYGTRSRGQFF
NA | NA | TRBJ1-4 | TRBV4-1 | TGCGCCAGCAGCCATTGGCTAGATAATGAAAAACTGTTTTTT | CASSHWLDNEKLFF
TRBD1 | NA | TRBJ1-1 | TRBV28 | TGTGCCAGCAGCCCACCCTTTGGGACAGGACAGAACACTGAAGCTTTCTTT | CASSPPFGTGQNTEAFF
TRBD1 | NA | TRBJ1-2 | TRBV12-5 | TGTGCTAGTGGTGTCGGGACAGAGAAGGGCTACACCTTC | CASGVGTEKGYTF
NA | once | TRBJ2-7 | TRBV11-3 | TGTGCCAGCAGCTTCTTCGCGGGGCATGAAGTTTACGAGCAGTACTTC | CASSFFAGHEVYEQYF
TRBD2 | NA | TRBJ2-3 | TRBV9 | TGTGCCAGCAGCTTAAAGCGGGGGGGCACAGATACGCAGTATTTT | CASSLKRGGTDTQYF
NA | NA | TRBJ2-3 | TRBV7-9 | TGTGCCAGCAGCTTAGAGTCGACCCTCCGGGGGGATACGCAGTATTTT | CASSLESTLRGDTQYF
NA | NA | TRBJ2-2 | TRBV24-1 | TGTGCCACCAAGGGGAATGGGCGCACCGGGGAGCTGTTTTTT | CATKGNGRTGELFF
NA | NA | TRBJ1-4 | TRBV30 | TGTGCCTGGAGCCTCCCGGGGGGGGAAAAACTGTTTTTT | CAWSLPGGEKLFF
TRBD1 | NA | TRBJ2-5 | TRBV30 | TGTGCCTGGAGTCCCTCTTACAGGGGGCTAGGAGAGACCCAGTACTTC | CAWSPSYRGLGETQYF
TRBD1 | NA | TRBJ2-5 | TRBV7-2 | TGTGCCAGCAGCTTGGCCGGGACAGGGGAAGAGACCCAGTACTTC | CASSLAGTGEETQYF
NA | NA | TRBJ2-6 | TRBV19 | TGTGCCAGTAGCTCTGGGGCCAACGTCCTGACTTTC | CASSSGANVLTF
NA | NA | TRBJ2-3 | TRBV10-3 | TGTGCCATCCGAGATCAAACAAGATCTAGCACAGATACGCAGTATTTT | CAIRDQTRSSTDTQYF
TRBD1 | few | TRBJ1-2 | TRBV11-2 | TGTGCCAGCAGCTTAGAGGGACAGGTCGATCGGGGCTACACCTTC | CASSLEGQVDRGYTF
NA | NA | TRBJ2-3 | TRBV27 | TGTGCCAGCAGTCCACTCGGGGCTGGGACTACAGATACGCAGTATTTT | CASSPLGAGTTDTQYF
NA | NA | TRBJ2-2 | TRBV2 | TGTGCCAGCAGTTTTCAGAACACCGGGGAGCTGTTTTTT | CASSFQNTGELFF
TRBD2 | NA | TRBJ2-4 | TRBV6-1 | TGTGCCAGCAGTCCCGCGGGGGGGAAAAACATTCAGTACTTC | CASSPAGGKNIQYF
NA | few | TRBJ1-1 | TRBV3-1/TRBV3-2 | TGTGCCAGCAGCCAAGTGGGGACCACTGAAGCTTTCTTT | CASSQVGTTEAFF
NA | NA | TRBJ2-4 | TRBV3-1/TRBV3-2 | TGTGCCAGCAGCCAAGAGGGGATCAAAAACATTCAGTACTTC | CASSQEGIKNIQYF
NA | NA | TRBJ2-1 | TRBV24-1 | TGTGCCACCAGTGATTCTAGGAAGGGGACGGGTGAGCAGTTCTTC | CATSDSRKGTGEQFF
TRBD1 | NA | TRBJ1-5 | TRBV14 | TGTGCCAGCAGCCCCGGACAGGGTCAGCCCCAGCATTTT | CASSPGQGQPQHF
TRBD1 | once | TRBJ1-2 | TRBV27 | TGTGCCAGCGGAGTGCAGGGGGCGCTTGGCTATGGCTACACCTTC | CASGVQGALGYGYTF
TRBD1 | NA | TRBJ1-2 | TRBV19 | TGTGCCAGTAGGTCGACAGGGCCATTCTATGGCTACACCTTC | CASRSTGPFYGYTF
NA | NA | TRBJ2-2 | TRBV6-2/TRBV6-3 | TGTGCCAGCAGTTTTATGTCTGCGGGGACCGGGGAGCTGTTTTTT | CASSFMSAGTGELFF
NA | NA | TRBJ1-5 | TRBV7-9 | TGTGCCAGCAGCTTGGGCATTGGGAATCAGCCCCAGCATTTT | CASSLGIGNQPQHF
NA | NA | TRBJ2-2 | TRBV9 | TGTGCCAGCAGCCCCCGACAGCAGGGCACCGGGGAGCTGTTTTTT | CASSPRQQGTGELFF
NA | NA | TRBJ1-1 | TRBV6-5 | TGTGCCAGCAGAGAGATAGGAGGGGTGAACACTGAAGCTTTCTTT | CASREIGGVNTEAFF
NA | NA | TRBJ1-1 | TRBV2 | TGTGCCAGCAACGTGTGGGGTTTGAACACTGAAGCTTTCTTT | CASNVWGLNTEAFF
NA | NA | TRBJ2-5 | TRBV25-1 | TGTGCCAGCAGTGAGCGAGGAGAGACCCAGTACTTC | CASSERGETQYF
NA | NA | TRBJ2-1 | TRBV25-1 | TGTGCCAGCAGTGAATCACAGGTCTCCTACAATGAGCAGTTCTTC | CASSESQVSYNEQFF
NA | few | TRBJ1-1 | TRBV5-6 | TGTGCCAGCAGCGTGGGGGCCGTGTCGGCTTTCTTT | CASSVGAVSAFF
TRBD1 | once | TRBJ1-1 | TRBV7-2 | TGTGCCAGCAACATGGGGACAGCGAACACTGAAGCTTTCTTT | CASNMGTANTEAFF
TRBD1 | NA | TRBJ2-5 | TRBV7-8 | TGTGCCAGCAGCCCTAGGACAGGGAATCAAGAGACCCAGTACTTC | CASSPRTGNQETQYF
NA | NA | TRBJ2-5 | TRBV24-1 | TGTGCCACCAGTGATCCCCGAAGGGCTGGGGAGACCCAGTACTTC | CATSDPRRAGETQYF
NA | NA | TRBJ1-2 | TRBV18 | TGTGCCAGCTCACTGGCCGACGGAATATATGGCTACACCTTC | CASSLADGIYGYTF
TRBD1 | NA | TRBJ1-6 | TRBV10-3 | TGTGCCATCAGTGGCGGGACAGGGAATTCACCCCTCCACTTT | CAISGGTGNSPLHF
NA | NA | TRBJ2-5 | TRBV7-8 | TGTGCCAGCAGCCAAGCTAGTGTGGAGACCCAGTACTTC | CASSQASVETQYF
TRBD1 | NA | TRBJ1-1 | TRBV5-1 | TGCGCCAGCAGCTTGGGCCAGGGGGGTACTGAAGCTTTCTTT | CASSLGQGGTEAFF
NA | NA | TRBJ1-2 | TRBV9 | TGTGCCAGCAGCGTAGGCGGGGGGGACTATGGCTACACCTTC | CASSVGGGDYGYTF
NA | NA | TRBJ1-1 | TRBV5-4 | TGTGCCAGCAGGGCGGACATGAACACTGAAGCTTTCTTT | CASRADMNTEAFF
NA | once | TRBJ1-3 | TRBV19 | TGTGCCAGTAGTATTCTACAGGGATCTGGAAACACCATATATTTT | CASSILQGSGNTIYF
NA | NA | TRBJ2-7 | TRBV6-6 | TGTGCCAGCAGTTCTAACAGCGAGCAGTACTTC | CASSSNSEQYF
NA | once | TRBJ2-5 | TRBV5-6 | TGTGCCAGCAGCTTGGACCCAAGTGGGGAGACCCAGTACTTC | CASSLDPSGETQYF
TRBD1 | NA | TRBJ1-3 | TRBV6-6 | TGTGCCAGCAGTGGATCGGACAGGGAGGAAAACACCATATATTTT | CASSGSDREENTIYF
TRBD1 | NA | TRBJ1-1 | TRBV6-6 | TGTGCCAGCAGTTATCCTGGACAGGGCGCTGAAGCTTTCTTT | CASSYPGQGAEAFF
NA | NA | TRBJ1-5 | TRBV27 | TGTGCCAGCAGTTTAAGGGACGCGAGCAATCAGCCCCAGCATTTT | CASSLRDASNQPQHF
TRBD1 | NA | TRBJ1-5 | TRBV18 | TGTGCCAGCTCACCACAGACAGGGCCCAATCAGCCCCAGCATTTT | CASSPQTGPNQPQHF
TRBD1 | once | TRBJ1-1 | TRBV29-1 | TGCAGCGTTGCTCGGGACAGGTTTACTGAAGCTTTCTTT | CSVARDRFTEAFF
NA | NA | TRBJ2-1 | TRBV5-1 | TGCGCCAGCAACGAGGGCCTCTACAATGAGCAGTTCTTC | CASNEGLYNEQFF